This T cell receptor (beta chain) is drawn from a study of siplizumab effects on memory and regulatory T cells. Findings and limits, study-wide: The alloresponse seemed to draw substantially on naive T cells, which appeared more diverse than memory cells. With siplizumab, mappable alloreactive CD4+ clones averaged roughly 65% Treg-derived, versus around 27% in controls.

Each sample yielded 90,000 to 100,000 assayed TCR templates. The protocol was immunoSEQ multiplex PCR, while the TCRdb copy is restricted to in-frame clones and leaves out a portion. The sample carries 50,000 to 75,000 clones, 90% to 98% recorded once. The germline CDR1 and CDR2 sequences are MDHEN and SYDVKM. Between the trimmed V and J ends, which lost 3 bases and 4 bases, there was a span of 13 bases. The CDR3 totals 15 residues. Comment on this clone: Its antigen is currently unknown.

The TCR sequence derives from a human donor in good health. The sample taken for sequencing was naive CD8+ T cells sorted from blood. The chain combines TRBV28 with TRBJ1-5, with D perhaps TRBD1 (6 bases). The CDR3 bases are TGTGCCAGCAGTTTTGGCCTGAGGGGGAATCAGCCCCAGCATTTT. Residues: CASSFGLRGNQPQHF.